This TCR beta chain was identified in a study of blood T cell repertoires in COVID-19. This clone has just a few counts. V gave up 6 bases and J gave up 5 bases; unmatched junction bases: 9. Germline V gene lookup returns CDR1 SNHLY and CDR2 FYNNEI. The CDR3 contains 14 residues. Assay: immunoSEQ multiplex PCR; the TCRdb copy retains only in-frame clones and omits some. The sample has around 250,000 clones, about 89% seen once. The sample consisted of PBMCs or T cells enriched from blood (not recorded which). This rearrangement joins TRBV2 to TRBJ2-5, with 7 bases identical to TRBD1. This receptor was taken from a human donor in a cohort exposed to, infected with or recovered from COVID-19 (not recorded which). The donor label of this sample is uncertain. CDR3: CASSATGWGETQYF. CDR3 coding DNA: TGTGCCAGCAGCGCGACAGGGTGGGGCGAGACCCAGTACTTC.